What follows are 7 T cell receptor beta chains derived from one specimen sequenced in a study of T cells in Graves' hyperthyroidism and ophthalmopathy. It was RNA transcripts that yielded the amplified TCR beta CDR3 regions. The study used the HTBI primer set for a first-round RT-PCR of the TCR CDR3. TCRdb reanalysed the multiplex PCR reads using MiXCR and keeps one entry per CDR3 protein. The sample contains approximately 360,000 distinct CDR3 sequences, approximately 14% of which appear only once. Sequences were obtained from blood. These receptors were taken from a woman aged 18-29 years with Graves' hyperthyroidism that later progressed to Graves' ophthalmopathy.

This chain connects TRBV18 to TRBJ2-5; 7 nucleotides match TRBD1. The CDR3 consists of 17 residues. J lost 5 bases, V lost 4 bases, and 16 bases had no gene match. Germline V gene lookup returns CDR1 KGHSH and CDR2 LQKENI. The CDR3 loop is CASSLRTSTGSRETQYF. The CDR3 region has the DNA TGTGCCAGCTCACTCAGAACGTCGACAGGGTCCCGGGAGACCCAGTACTTC.

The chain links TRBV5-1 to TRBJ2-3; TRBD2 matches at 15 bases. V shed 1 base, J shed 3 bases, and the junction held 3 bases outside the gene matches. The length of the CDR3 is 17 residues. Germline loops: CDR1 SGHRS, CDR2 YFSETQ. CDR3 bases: TGCGCCAGCAGCTTGACGGGACTAGCGGGAGGTACAGATACGCAGTATTTT. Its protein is CASSLTGLAGGTDTQYF.

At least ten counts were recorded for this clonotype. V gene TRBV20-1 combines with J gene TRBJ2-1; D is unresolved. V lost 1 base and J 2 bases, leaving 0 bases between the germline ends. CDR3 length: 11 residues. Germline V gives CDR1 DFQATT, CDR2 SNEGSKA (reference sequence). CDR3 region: CSARAYNEQFF. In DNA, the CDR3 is TGCAGTGCTAGAGCCTACAATGAGCAGTTCTTC.

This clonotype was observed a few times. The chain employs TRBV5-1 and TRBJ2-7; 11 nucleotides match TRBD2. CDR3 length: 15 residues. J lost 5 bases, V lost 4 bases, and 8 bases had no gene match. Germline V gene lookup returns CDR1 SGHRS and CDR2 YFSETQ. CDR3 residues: CASSPLLAGEDEQYF. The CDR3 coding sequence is TGCGCCAGCAGCCCTCTACTAGCGGGAGAGGACGAGCAGTACTTC.

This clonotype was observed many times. The CDR3 is CSATPAQGQRETQYF. In nucleotides, the CDR3 is TGCAGTGCCACCCCTGCACAGGGGCAGAGAGAGACCCAGTACTTC. The V call is TRBV20-1, the J call TRBJ2-5, with 7 bases matching TRBD1. CDR1 DFQATT and CDR2 SNEGSKA come from the germline V gene (reference sequence). Trimming cost V 6 bases and J 4 bases; bases outside gene matches: 14. The CDR3 is 15 amino acids.

The CDR3 loop is CASSQTTVGQPKNGYTF. The DNA of the CDR3 is TGCGCCAGCAGCCAGACGACCGTAGGTCAACCCAAAAATGGCTACACCTTC. The chain links TRBV4-1 to TRBJ1-2; D unclear. Germline V CDR1 and CDR2: MGHRA, YSYEKL. This CDR3 contains 17 residues. V was trimmed by 3 bases and J by 6 bases, leaving 23 bases between them.

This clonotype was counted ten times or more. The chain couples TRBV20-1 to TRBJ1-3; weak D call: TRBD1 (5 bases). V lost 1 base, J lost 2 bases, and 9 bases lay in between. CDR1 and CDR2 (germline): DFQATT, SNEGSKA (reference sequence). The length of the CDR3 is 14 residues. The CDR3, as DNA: TGCAGTGCTAGAGGACCGGGACCTGGAAACACCATATATTTT. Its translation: CSARGPGPGNTIYF.